These T cell receptor beta chains were read from a single sample in a study of T-cell memory formation after mild COVID-19. TCRdb called the 5' RACE reads again in MiXCR, with one record for every CDR3 protein. This repertoire shows fewer than 700,000 distinct CDR3 sequences, roughly 18% found once; its top ten account for about 12%. The sequenced sample consisted of PBMCs or a T cell subset sorted from them (not recorded which). Every receptor here comes from an adult woman who had mild COVID-19 (a few samples of this study predate the infection). Cell type and time point are not known. Each CDR3 is given with its conserved first and last residue. Each record gives: clone size, V gene, J gene, D gene, CDR3 protein, CDR3 DNA. D genes are given only for firm matches. Clone size appears in some rows only: once, few, many, or a class for an expanded clone.

few	TRBV15	TRBJ2-7	.	CATSRDVAQQYF	TGTGCCACCAGCAGAGATGTGGCTCAGCAGTACTTC
.	TRBV19	TRBJ1-1	TRBD1	CASSARTGEAFF	TGTGCCAGTAGTGCTCGGACAGGGGAAGCTTTCTTT
.	TRBV12-3/TRBV12-4	TRBJ2-7	TRBD2	CASSLGASGKVEQYF	TGTGCCAGCAGTCTCGGGGCTAGCGGAAAAGTCGAGCAGTACTTC
.	TRBV18	TRBJ2-3	.	CASSLTGLQAIQGGADTQYF	TGTGCCAGCTCACTCACTGGGTTACAGGCCATTCAGGGTGGAGCAGATACGCAGTATTTT
.	TRBV20-1	TRBJ1-1	.	CSARRVADGEAFF	TGCAGTGCTAGAAGAGTCGCGGACGGTGAAGCTTTCTTT
few	TRBV27	TRBJ1-5	.	CASSNRGPNQPQHF	TGTGCCAGCAGCAACCGGGGCCCCAATCAGCCCCAGCATTTT
.	TRBV4-1	TRBJ2-2	.	CASQDLEYTGELFF	TGCGCCAGCCAAGATCTGGAGTACACCGGGGAGCTGTTTTTT
few	TRBV5-1	TRBJ2-2	.	CASSLVGHSTGELFF	TGCGCCAGCAGCTTGGTGGGACACTCCACCGGGGAGCTGTTTTTT
.	TRBV25-1	TRBJ2-5	.	CASSVREYQETQYF	TGTGCCAGCAGTGTCCGGGAATATCAAGAGACCCAGTACTTC
.	TRBV12-3/TRBV12-4	TRBJ1-4	.	CASRTLDGGTNEKLFF	TGTGCCAGCAGAACTCTCGACGGAGGAACTAATGAAAAACTGTTTTTT
.	TRBV6-1	TRBJ1-2	.	CASSDIPSPRRGYTF	TGTGCCAGCAGTGATATCCCTAGCCCGCGAAGGGGCTACACCTTC
.	TRBV19	TRBJ1-2	.	CASQGGGGGYTF	TGTGCCAGCCAGGGAGGAGGTGGTGGCTACACCTTC
.	TRBV20-1	TRBJ2-3	.	CSARGAELSTDTQYF	TGCAGTGCTAGAGGAGCGGAACTTAGCACAGATACGCAGTATTTT
few	TRBV20-1	TRBJ2-1	TRBD1	CSAREGQGYNEQFF	TGCAGTGCTAGAGAGGGACAGGGTTACAATGAGCAGTTCTTC
few	TRBV6-6	TRBJ2-3	TRBD2	CASSPGLAGGGDTQYF	TGTGCCAGCAGTCCAGGACTAGCGGGAGGCGGAGATACGCAGTATTTT
.	TRBV2	TRBJ1-4	.	CASRTTGTRSGKLFF	TGTGCCAGCAGGACCACCGGGACGAGATCCGGAAAACTGTTTTTT
.	TRBV15	TRBJ1-1	TRBD1	CATSSGAGTGGVRTEAFF	TGTGCCACCAGCAGTGGGGCCGGGACAGGGGGTGTGAGAACTGAAGCTTTCTTT
.	TRBV20-1	TRBJ2-5	.	CSARVGQREIQYF	TGCAGTGCTAGAGTGGGCCAAAGGGAGATCCAGTACTTC
.	TRBV28	TRBJ2-1	TRBD2	CASSLRLGPSRESIDEQFF	TGTGCCAGCAGTTTACGATTAGGGCCATCGCGGGAGAGTATCGATGAGCAGTTCTTC
.	TRBV5-1	TRBJ2-3	TRBD2	CASRTTSAASTDTQYF	TGCGCCAGCCGGACCACTAGCGCCGCTAGCACAGATACGCAGTATTTT
few	TRBV18	TRBJ2-7	.	CASSRPEISEQYF	TGTGCCAGCTCACGACCCGAAATTAGCGAGCAGTACTTC
.	TRBV7-9	TRBJ2-3	TRBD2	CASSTRTSGYTDTQYF	TGTGCCAGCAGCACCAGGACTAGCGGGTACACAGATACGCAGTATTTT
.	TRBV13	TRBJ2-7	.	CASSVSRDFSYEQYF	TGTGCCAGCAGCGTGAGCCGGGACTTCTCCTACGAGCAGTACTTC
few	TRBV7-9	TRBJ2-1	TRBD2	CASSFLSGGPYNEQFF	TGTGCCAGCAGCTTCCTTAGCGGGGGACCCTACAATGAGCAGTTCTTC
few	TRBV7-6	TRBJ2-3	TRBD2	CASSLAGAGAPADTQYF	TGTGCCAGCAGCTTAGCCGGAGCGGGAGCCCCGGCAGATACGCAGTATTTT
few	TRBV7-9	TRBJ1-1	TRBD1	CASSLGRQGPNTEAFF	TGTGCCAGCAGCTTAGGCCGACAGGGGCCGAACACTGAAGCTTTCTTT
.	TRBV24-1	TRBJ1-1	.	CATSDPLQMDSEKAEAFF	TGTGCCACCAGTGATCCCCTCCAGATGGACAGCGAGAAGGCTGAAGCTTTCTTT
many	TRBV6-5	TRBJ2-1	TRBD2	CASSYSSGSSYNEQFF	TGTGCCAGCAGTTACTCTAGCGGGAGCTCCTACAATGAGCAGTTCTTC
.	TRBV30	TRBJ2-2	TRBD2	CAWGPGLAGEDTGELFF	TGTGCCTGGGGTCCGGGACTAGCGGGAGAAGACACCGGGGAGCTGTTTTTT
.	TRBV19	TRBJ2-3	TRBD1	CASSLRTGPTDTQYF	TGTGCCAGTAGTCTCCGGACAGGGCCCACAGATACGCAGTATTTT
.	TRBV7-9	TRBJ1-5	.	CASSLASDPQHF	TGTGCCAGCAGCTTAGCATCCGACCCCCAGCATTTT
.	TRBV11-3	TRBJ2-3	.	CASSPSGGGRTDTQYF	TGTGCCAGCAGCCCCTCGGGCGGGGGCCGCACAGATACGCAGTATTTT
.	TRBV3-1	TRBJ2-1	TRBD2	CASSRRLAGGRYEQFF	TGTGCCAGCAGCCGACGACTAGCGGGAGGGAGGTATGAGCAGTTCTTC
many	TRBV2	TRBJ2-7	TRBD2	CASRTGGYEQYF	TGTGCCAGCAGAACGGGGGGATACGAGCAGTACTTC
.	TRBV7-9	TRBJ1-1	TRBD1	CASSLTGEATEAFF	TGTGCCAGCAGCTTAACAGGGGAGGCCACTGAAGCTTTCTTT
.	TRBV20-1	TRBJ2-3	.	CCQRGNTDTQYF	TGTTGTCAGAGGGGGAACACAGATACGCAGTATTTT
.	TRBV19	TRBJ2-5	.	CASSIGEVKQETQYF	TGTGCCAGTAGTATTGGTGAGGTCAAGCAAGAGACCCAGTACTTC
.	TRBV11-2	TRBJ2-7	.	CASSPATEQYF	TGTGCCAGCAGCCCCGCGACGGAGCAGTACTTC
.	TRBV5-1	TRBJ2-7	.	CASSSLALNPSSYEQYF	TGCGCCAGCAGCTCTCTAGCACTGAACCCAAGCTCCTACGAGCAGTACTTC
.	TRBV7-2	TRBJ2-2	TRBD2	CASSWTSGGRGELFF	TGTGCCAGCAGCTGGACTAGCGGGGGTAGGGGGGAGCTGTTTTTT
.	TRBV7-9	TRBJ2-1	TRBD2	CASSLELANNEQFF	TGTGCCAGCAGCTTAGAACTAGCGAACAATGAGCAGTTCTTC
.	TRBV28	TRBJ2-7	.	CASSLRAHEQYF	TGTGCCAGCAGCCTCAGGGCCCACGAGCAGTACTTC
.	TRBV5-1	TRBJ2-7	TRBD1	CASSLPTGNYEQYF	TGCGCCAGCAGCTTACCGACAGGGAACTACGAGCAGTACTTC
.	TRBV30	TRBJ2-7	.	CAWTGVYEQYF	TGTGCCTGGACAGGGGTCTACGAGCAGTACTTC
many	TRBV7-9	TRBJ2-5	TRBD1	CASSPGQGAKTQYF	TGTGCCAGCAGCCCGGGACAGGGGGCAAAGACCCAGTACTTC
.	TRBV5-8	TRBJ1-5	TRBD1	CASSFGQAINQPQHF	TGTGCCAGCAGCTTCGGACAGGCTATCAATCAGCCCCAGCATTTT
.	TRBV4-3	TRBJ2-1	.	CASSQDGPYYNEQFF	TGCGCCAGCAGCCAAGATGGGCCATACTACAATGAGCAGTTCTTC
.	TRBV5-6	TRBJ2-1	TRBD2	CASSTVAGTYRDEQFF	TGTGCCAGCAGCACCGTAGCGGGAACCTACAGAGATGAGCAGTTCTTC